This entry describes one T cell receptor (beta chain). This specimen belongs to a study of cytomegalovirus exposure and HLA in healthy donors. The germline V gene has CDR1 MNHNS and CDR2 SASEGT. The CDR3 length is 17 residues. V was clipped by 2 bases and J by 2 bases, with 18 bases between them. The protocol was immunoSEQ multiplex PCR, while the TCRdb copy is restricted to in-frame clones and leaves out a portion. Here the sample spans 150,000 to 200,000 clones, around 85% being singletons. The sequenced sample consisted of PBMCs. The receptor comes from a man aged 30 to 39 in good health and CMV-seropositive. This chain links TRBV6-1 with TRBJ1-2; D is ambiguous. The DNA of the CDR3 is TGTGCCAGCAGTGAATACCGTGCCTCGGCGGGGAACTATGGCTACACCTTC. Translation: CASSEYRASAGNYGYTF.